Presented here are 20 T cell receptor beta chains from one specimen sequenced in a study of shared clonotypes between healthy human individuals. Data came from immunoSEQ multiplex PCR; TCRdb stores just in-frame clones and leaves some out. The sample holds about 450,000 clones, roughly 80% seen once. Sequenced: PBMCs. These receptor sequences come from a middle-aged woman in good health. Some clones in this sample may be carry-over from other donors' samples.

This rearrangement joins TRBV5-1 to TRBJ1-1; possibly TRBD1 for D (5 bases). Trimming stripped 4 bases from V and 1 base from J, with 11 bases between. The germline V gene encodes CDR1 SGHRS and CDR2 YFSETQ. The CDR3 contains 14 residues. Written as DNA, the CDR3 is TGCGCCAGCAGCCTCCCAGGGAAGAACACTGAAGCTTTCTTT. The encoded protein is CASSLPGKNTEAFF.

J is TRBJ2-7 and V is TRBV21-1; the table's D call, TRBD1, has no DNA check behind it. TRBV21-1 counts as a pseudogene. This CDR3 is 15 amino acids long. The CDR3 loop is CASSKDSQGAGEQYF. CDR3 DNA sequence: TGTGCCAGCAGCAAAGATTCACAGGGGGCAGGCGAGCAGTACTTC.

This clone was observed a handful of times. The chain couples TRBV13 to TRBJ2-3; 9 nucleotides line up with TRBD2. J gave up 4 bases and V 1 base, and 3 bases lay outside the gene matches. This CDR3 region has 15 residues. Germline V gives CDR1 PRHDT, CDR2 FYEKMQ (reference sequence). CDR3 nucleotide sequence: TGTGCCAGCAGCTTAGCTCTAGCGGGGTCAGATACGCAGTATTTT. Translating it yields CASSLALAGSDTQYF.

The chain uses TRBV7-8 and TRBJ2-7; no reliable D call. The CDR3 runs 15 residues. The germline CDR1 and CDR2 sequences are SGHVS and FQNEAQ. The ends were cut back, 5 bases at V and 0 bases at J, with 14 bases in the middle. DNA of the CDR3: TGTGCCAGCAGCCTTTTCCTCAGGAGCTCCTACGAGCAGTACTTC. Translating it yields CASSLFLRSSYEQYF.

The V and J genes are TRBV29-1 and TRBJ2-1; 11 bases agree with TRBD1. V trimming: 6 bases; J trimming: 7 bases; junction bases outside the gene matches: 11. Germline assignment: CDR1 SQVTM and CDR2 ANQGSEA. This CDR3 is built from 15 residues. The CDR3 here is CSVLGQGGRLNEQFF. The CDR3, as DNA: TGCAGCGTCCTGGGACAGGGGGGAAGGTTGAATGAGCAGTTCTTC.

The gene calls are TRBV15 and TRBJ2-7, with 7 bases fitting TRBD2. CDR1 LNHNV and CDR2 YYDKDF come from the germline V gene (reference sequence). Trimming removed 1 base from V and 6 bases from J; junction bases left unmatched: 9. This CDR3 has 15 residues. The CDR3 reads CATSRGRDYLGEQYF. As DNA, the CDR3 is TGTGCCACCAGCAGAGGACGGGACTATCTCGGCGAGCAGTACTTC.

The chain joins TRBV20-1 to TRBJ2-1; D remains unclear. The CDR3 has 11 residues. With 3 bases removed from V and 1 base from J, the gap between germline ends came to 1 base. Germline V gene lookup returns CDR1 DFQATT and CDR2 SNEGSKA (reference sequence). The CDR3 nucleotides read TGCAGTGCTAGGTCCTACAATGAGCAGTTCTTC. The encoded protein is CSARSYNEQFF.

The chain recombines TRBV9 with TRBJ2-1; 9 positions match TRBD2. Trimming took 0 bases from V and 0 from J; bases not matched to a gene: 4. Germline V gene data show CDR1 as SGDLS and CDR2 as YYNGEE. The CDR3 is made up of 17 amino acids. The DNA of the CDR3 is TGTGCCAGCAGCGTAGGACTAGCGGATAGCTCCTACAATGAGCAGTTCTTC. Residues: CASSVGLADSSYNEQFF. Drawing the rest from reference TRBV9 and TRBJ2-1, the complete variable domain is DSGVTQTPKHLITATGQRVTLRCSPRSGDLSVYWYQQSLDQGLQFLIQYYNGEERAKGNILERFSAQQFPDLHSELNLSSLELGDSALYFCASSVGLADSSYNEQFFGPGTRLTVL.

This clone occurred a few times. The chain uses TRBV5-4 and TRBJ1-1; possible D gene TRBD1, 5 bases. The CDR3 runs to 13 residues. Per the germline V gene, CDR1 is SGHNT and CDR2 is YYREEE (reference sequence). V was shortened by 1 base and J by 3 bases, with 7 bases between the two germline ends. CDR3 amino acids: CASSLLGDTEAFF. CDR3 bases: TGTGCCAGCAGCTTGTTGGGGGACACTGAAGCTTTCTTT.

This chain links TRBV5-4 with TRBJ2-1; perhaps TRBD1 as D (6 bases). The CDR3 has 16 residues. V lost 0 bases to trimming and J lost 2 bases, with 12 bases between them. CDR1 and CDR2 from the germline V gene are SGHNT and YYREEE (reference sequence). Written as DNA, the CDR3 is TGTGCCAGCAGCTTGGGGGGGCCGGCGACCTACAATGAGCAGTTCTTC. Its protein product is CASSLGGPATYNEQFF.

V usage is TRBV30 and J usage is TRBJ1-2; TRBD1 matches 9 bases. J gave up 4 bases and V 8 bases, and 17 bases lay outside the gene matches. The germline V gene has CDR1 GTSNPN and CDR2 SVGIG (reference sequence). The CDR3 is 16 amino acids. CDR3: CASPTGTGTLSYGYTF. The CDR3 DNA is TGTGCCAGCCCGACCGGGACAGGGACCCTGAGCTATGGCTACACCTTC. Combining the CDR3 with reference TRBV30 and TRBJ1-2 gives the whole variable domain SQTIHQWPATLVQPVGSPLSLECTVEGTSNPNLYWYRQAAGRGLQLLFYSVGIGQISSEVPQNLSASRPQDRQFILSSKKLLLSDSGFYLCASPTGTGTLSYGYTFGSGTRLTVV.

As regards this clone: One base separates it from a far larger clone, so it is likely a read error. Other DNA sequences in the sample encode the same CDR3. The V and J genes are TRBV27 and TRBJ1-4; perhaps TRBD1 as D (6 bases). Germline loops: CDR1 MNHEY, CDR2 SMNVEV (reference sequence). CDR3 length equals 14 residues. The V end was cut by 6 bases, the J end by 4 bases, with 12 bases between. The CDR3 coding sequence is TGTGCCAGCAGCTTAGCGGACAGTAATGAAAAACTGTTTTTT. Translating it yields CASSLADSNEKLFF.

The table lists this clone with a few counts. The chain carries TRBV30 and TRBJ1-4; TRBD1 matches 7 bases. The germline gives CDR1 GTSNPN, CDR2 SVGIG (reference sequence). Trimming at V came to 2 bases and at J to 7 bases, leaving 16 bases not matched to a gene. This CDR3 spans 17 amino acids. The CDR3 sequence: CAWSRDRATILSEKLFF. DNA for the CDR3: TGTGCCTGGAGTAGGGACAGAGCGACTATTTTGAGTGAAAAACTGTTTTTT.

This chain uses TRBV30 with TRBJ2-2; D possibly corresponds to TRBD2 (7 bases). CDR1 and CDR2 from the germline V gene are GTSNPN and SVGIG (reference sequence). The length of the CDR3 is 15 residues. V dropped 0 bases and J dropped 6 bases, with 14 bases sitting between them. The CDR3 bases are TGTGCCTGGAGTGTACTCAGGGGAGGGGCCGGGGAGCTGTTTTTT. Translating it yields CAWSVLRGGAGELFF.

The chain combines TRBV19 with TRBJ2-6; TRBD2 might be the D (5 bases). Trimming shortened V by 1 base and J by 2 bases, and 9 bases separated the two germline ends. The CDR3 covers 16 residues. Germline-derived CDR1 and CDR2 are LNHDA and SQIVND (reference sequence). The CDR3 spells CASSIVPSPGANVLTF. As DNA, the CDR3 is TGTGCCAGTAGTATAGTTCCTAGCCCTGGGGCCAACGTCCTGACTTTC.

The count of this clone is one. The J gene is TRBJ1-5, the V gene TRBV10-3; 9 bases agree with TRBD1. V gave up 2 bases and J gave up 6 bases; unmatched junction bases: 2. Germline CDR1 is ENHRY and CDR2 is SYGVKD. CDR3 length equals 14 residues. CDR3 region: CAISEGQGSQPQHF. As DNA, the CDR3 is TGTGCCATCAGTGAGGGACAGGGGAGTCAGCCCCAGCATTTT.

Of note for this clone: Within the sample, other DNA sequences also encode this same CDR3. This sequence joins TRBV5-1 and TRBJ1-5, with D unresolved. Trimming stripped 0 bases from V and 1 base from J, with 5 bases between. This CDR3 has 14 residues. CDR1 is SGHRS and CDR2 is YFSETQ in the germline V gene. In DNA, the CDR3 is TGCGCCAGCAGCTTGGACGGAAGCAATCAGCCCCAGCATTTT. Protein sequence: CASSLDGSNQPQHF. Looking up the rest from reference TRBV5-1 and TRBJ1-5 gives the full variable domain: KAGVTQTPRYLIKTRGQQVTLSCSPISGHRSVSWYQQTPGQGLQFLFEYFSETQRNKGNFPGRFSGRQFSNSRSEMNVSTLELGDSALYLCASSLDGSNQPQHFGDGTRLSIL.

This rearrangement joins TRBV5-5 to TRBJ2-7, with a weak D call TRBD2 (6 bases). The CDR3 consists of 14 residues. The germline gives CDR1 SGHKS, CDR2 YYEKEE (reference sequence). Trimming took off 4 bases at V and 3 bases at J, with 14 bases between the two ends. CDR3 residues: CASSPGPGGYEQYF. CDR3 coding DNA: TGTGCCAGCAGCCCGGGACCCGGGGGCTACGAGCAGTACTTC.

The chain links TRBV10-3 to TRBJ2-7; the D gene is possibly TRBD1 (6 bases). The germline V gene has CDR1 ENHRY and CDR2 SYGVKD. The CDR3 is 14 residues long. V lost 7 bases to trimming and J lost 5 bases, with 18 bases between them. CDR3: CAITPHQGLNEQYF. In DNA form, the CDR3 reads TGTGCCATCACCCCGCACCAGGGGCTCAACGAGCAGTACTTC.

Ten or more counts support this clone. This chain links TRBV28 with TRBJ2-2; TRBD2 aligns across 8 bases. V shed 9 bases, J shed 0 bases, and the junction held 9 bases outside the gene matches. The length of the CDR3 is 16 residues. The germline V gene encodes CDR1 MDHEN and CDR2 SYDVKM. CDR3: CASDGWRGANTGELFF. DNA for the CDR3: TGTGCCAGTGACGGCTGGCGGGGGGCGAACACCGGGGAGCTGTTTTTT.